These 25 T cell receptor beta chains were sequenced from one sample in a study of shared clonotypes between healthy human individuals. The data were produced by immunoSEQ multiplex PCR, yet TCRdb's version contains in-frame clones alone and is incomplete. The table lists about 680,000 clones, around 92% of them singletons. CD45RO-negative, CCR7-positively selected cells formed the naive CD8 fraction, excluding terminally differentiated effector memory CD45RA+ cells. Sequenced sample: naive CD8+ T cells sorted from blood. All receptors come from a man aged 25 to 40 in good health.

V and J are TRBV7-9 and TRBJ2-7; D is uncertain. This CDR3 contains 15 residues. Germline V gene lookup returns CDR1 SEHNR and CDR2 FQNEAQ (reference sequence). The germline V and J ends were trimmed by 4 bases and 4 bases, with 17 bases remaining between them. The CDR3 bases are TGTGCCAGCAGCTCTGATCTTAGCTCGTTTTACGAGCAGTACTTC. Protein sequence: CASSSDLSSFYEQYF. The full variable domain, rest sourced from reference TRBV7-9 and TRBJ2-7, is DTGVSQNPRHKITKRGQNVTFRCDPISEHNRLYWYRQTLGQGPEFLTYFQNEAQLEKSRLLSDRFSAERPKGSFSTLEIQRTEQGDSAMYLCASSSDLSSFYEQYFGPGTRLTVT.

V is TRBV11-2 and J is TRBJ2-1; 9 positions match TRBD1. CDR3 length equals 17 residues. The junction had 15 bases not matched to a gene; V was cut back by 0 bases and J by 12 bases. The V gene's germline CDR1 is SGHAT and CDR2 FQNNGV. DNA for the CDR3: TGTGCCAGCAGCTTAGATCGGGGACAGGGAATCCCCTTATGGCAGTTCTTC. It encodes CASSLDRGQGIPLWQFF. The complete variable domain, with remaining parts taken from reference TRBV11-2 and TRBJ2-1, reads EAGVAQSPRYKIIEKRQSVAFWCNPISGHATLYWYQQILGQGPKLLIQFQNNGVVDDSQLPKDRFSAERLKGVDSTLKIQPAKLEDSAVYLCASSLDRGQGIPLWQFFGPGTRLTVL.

The rearrangement uses TRBV29-1 and TRBJ1-1; 10 bases fit TRBD1. CDR3 length: 14 residues. V shed 6 bases, J shed 0 bases, and the junction held 4 bases outside the gene matches. In germline, CDR1 is SQVTM, CDR2 ANQGSEA. The DNA for the CDR3 is TGCAGCGTGGGGACAGGGGTAATGAACACTGAAGCTTTCTTT. Its protein is CSVGTGVMNTEAFF.

V and J are TRBV7-9 and TRBJ2-2, with TRBD2 matching 8 bases. Losses at the gene ends were 5 bases for V and 1 base for J; bases not matched to a gene: 3. This CDR3 is built from 15 residues. Per the germline V gene, CDR1 is SEHNR and CDR2 is FQNEAQ (reference sequence). The CDR3: CASSNSGRNTGELFF. The CDR3 nucleotides are TGTGCCAGCAGCAACAGCGGGAGGAACACCGGGGAGCTGTTTTTT.

The V and J genes are TRBV4-1 and TRBJ2-1; tentative D call: TRBD2 (5 bases). CDR1 is MGHRA, CDR2 YSYEKL, per germline. This CDR3 spans 15 amino acids. With 4 bases removed from V and 0 bases from J, the gap between germline ends came to 10 bases. In DNA form, the CDR3 reads TGCGCCAGCAGCCGTGCGGGCAGCTCCTACAATGAGCAGTTCTTC. Translated, it gives CASSRAGSSYNEQFF.

For the CDR3, the DNA is TGTGCCAGCAGCCCTCGTCTTGCCTACGAGCAGTACTTC. This encodes CASSPRLAYEQYF. This chain joins TRBV7-9 and TRBJ2-7; no firm D call. The V gene lost 5 bases and the J gene lost 2 bases, with 10 bases spanning the gap. The CDR3 is made up of 13 amino acids. Germline assignment: CDR1 SEHNR and CDR2 FQNEAQ (reference sequence).

The chain combines TRBV5-1 with TRBJ2-7; 7 bases match TRBD1. The V gene end was trimmed by 4 bases and the J gene end by 0 bases; junction bases not matched to a gene: 7. CDR3 size: 15 residues. The V gene's germline CDR1 is SGHRS and CDR2 YFSETQ. DNA for the CDR3: TGCGCCAGCAGCACGGGACAGACCCGCTCCTACGAGCAGTACTTC. It encodes CASSTGQTRSYEQYF.

The chain uses TRBV5-8 and TRBJ1-5, with 10 bases that match TRBD1. Germline V gives CDR1 SGHTS, CDR2 YDEGEE. The CDR3 extends over 16 amino acids. V was clipped by 2 bases and J by 3 bases; unmatched bases: 5. DNA of the CDR3: TGTGCCAGCAGCTTCAGGGACAGGGGTATCAATCAGCCCCAGCATTTT. Its protein product is CASSFRDRGINQPQHF.

J is TRBJ1-3 and V is TRBV9; D is possibly TRBD1 (5 bases). The V gene's germline CDR1 is SGDLS and CDR2 YYNGEE. V shed 4 bases and J shed 1 base, with 15 bases lying between them. This CDR3 has 16 residues. Here the CDR3 reads CASSPSMAGSGNTIYF. CDR3 nucleotides: TGTGCCAGCAGCCCAAGCATGGCAGGGTCTGGAAACACCATATATTTT.

The chain recombines TRBV7-9 with TRBJ2-1; TRBD2 matches at 7 bases. Germline CDR1 reads SEHNR; CDR2 reads FQNEAQ (reference sequence). The CDR3 length is 16 residues. The V and J ends lost 7 bases and 0 bases, in that order; junction bases with no gene match: 9. The CDR3 DNA reads as TGTGCCAGCACCCAGCGGGGCGGGAGCTCCTACAATGAGCAGTTCTTC. This sequence encodes CASTQRGGSSYNEQFF.

The chain is built from TRBV27 and TRBJ2-3; the D is unclear. Trimming took 11 bases from V and 0 from J, leaving 15 bases between them. CDR1 and CDR2 (germline): MNHEY, SMNVEV (reference sequence). This CDR3 is 14 amino acids long. CDR3 region: CASTGGLSTDTQYF. CDR3 nucleotide sequence: TGTGCCTCCACGGGTGGCTTGAGCACAGATACGCAGTATTTT.

The genes are TRBV11-2 and TRBJ2-1; 8 bases fit TRBD2. V lost 4 bases and J lost 5; bases outside the gene matches: 7. The germline CDR1 and CDR2 sequences are SGHAT and FQNNGV. This CDR3 comprises 15 residues. CDR3 loop: CASSSIAGRNNEQFF. In DNA, the CDR3 is TGTGCCAGCAGCTCGATAGCGGGAAGAAACAATGAGCAGTTCTTC.

The chain joins TRBV5-4 to TRBJ2-1, with TRBD2 identical over 10 bases. The germline gives CDR1 SGHNT, CDR2 YYREEE (reference sequence). V lost 4 bases to trimming and J lost 4 bases; unmatched junction nucleotides: 5. The CDR3 contains 15 residues. CDR3 amino acids: CASSLAGEGYNEQFF. Written as DNA, the CDR3 is TGTGCCAGCAGCCTAGCGGGAGAGGGTTACAATGAGCAGTTCTTC.

The chain has TRBV30 and TRBJ1-5; no reliable D call. Deletions cut 2 bases from V and 4 bases from J, with 15 bases between. CDR3 length: 15 amino acids. Germline lookup yields CDR1 GTSNPN and CDR2 SVGIG (reference sequence). The CDR3: CAWSTRGPSNQPQHF. The CDR3 DNA sequence: TGTGCCTGGAGTACAAGAGGACCCTCTAATCAGCCCCAGCATTTT.

The chain is built from TRBV4-1 and TRBJ2-6; D unclear. Germline V gene lookup returns CDR1 MGHRA and CDR2 YSYEKL. The CDR3 has 17 residues. Trimming pared 2 bases from V and 1 base from J, leaving 12 bases between. The CDR3 DNA sequence: TGCGCCAGCAGCCAATTTCCCCCCGGATCTGGGGCCAACGTCCTGACTTTC. As protein: CASSQFPPGSGANVLTF.

The V and J genes are TRBV6-6 and TRBJ1-5, with D unclear. This CDR3 has 16 amino acids. Deletions cut 2 bases from V and 5 bases from J, with 16 bases between. From germline, CDR1 is MNHNY and CDR2 SVGAGI (reference sequence). CDR3 sequence reads: CASSYVEVGWDQPQHF. Here the CDR3 DNA reads TGTGCCAGCAGTTACGTCGAGGTGGGTTGGGATCAGCCCCAGCATTTT.

The chain joins TRBV9 to TRBJ2-2; TRBD2 matches 11 bases. The CDR3 has 18 residues. CDR1 and CDR2 from the germline V gene are SGDLS and YYNGEE. Losses at the gene ends were 3 bases for V and 7 bases for J; bases not matched to a gene: 14. The CDR3 nucleotides read TGTGCCAGCAGCGCACCGATAGGGCTAGCGGGAGGACACGGGGAGCTGTTTTTT. This translates into CASSAPIGLAGGHGELFF.

This clone was seen just once. The chain uses TRBV5-1 and TRBJ2-1; 16 bases map to TRBD2. There are 18 residues in the CDR3. The germline CDR1 and CDR2 sequences are SGHRS and YFSETQ. J gave up 5 bases and V 0 bases, and 5 bases lay outside the gene matches. The CDR3 reads CASSLEGLAGGSHNEQFF. CDR3 sequence (DNA): TGCGCCAGCAGCTTGGAGGGACTAGCGGGAGGGTCCCACAATGAGCAGTTCTTC. The variable domain in full, with the rest retrieved from reference TRBV5-1 and TRBJ2-1, is KAGVTQTPRYLIKTRGQQVTLSCSPISGHRSVSWYQQTPGQGLQFLFEYFSETQRNKGNFPGRFSGRQFSNSRSEMNVSTLELGDSALYLCASSLEGLAGGSHNEQFFGPGTRLTVL.

The chain employs TRBV15 and TRBJ2-1; no definite D call. The V gene's germline CDR1 is LNHNV and CDR2 YYDKDF (reference sequence). The CDR3 has 13 amino acids. Trimming took 5 bases from V and 15 from J, leaving 20 bases between them. CDR3 nucleotides: TGTGCCACCAGCCTATCGGGCGGAGATCAACCGTTCTTC. Amino acid sequence: CATSLSGGDQPFF. Filled out from reference TRBV15 and TRBJ2-1, the complete variable domain reads DAMVIQNPRYQVTQFGKPVTLSCSQTLNHNVMYWYQQKSSQAPKLLFHYYDKDFNNEADTPDNFQSRRPNTSFCFLDIRSPGLGDTAMYLCATSLSGGDQPFFGPGTRLTVL.

The chain combines TRBV6-1 with TRBJ2-7; D gene uncertain. The germline V gene encodes CDR1 MNHNS and CDR2 SASEGT. CDR3 length equals 19 residues. Trimming shortened V by 2 bases and J by 0 bases, and 23 bases separated the two germline ends. In DNA form, the CDR3 reads TGTGCCAGCAGTGAACCCCCCTGGGGTGGCCGAAAAAGCTCCTACGAGCAGTACTTC. Protein: CASSEPPWGGRKSSYEQYF.

The gene calls are TRBV5-1 and TRBJ2-3; D may be TRBD1 or TRBD2 (5 bases each). V lost 6 bases to trimming and J lost 5 bases, with 16 bases between them. Germline lookup yields CDR1 SGHRS and CDR2 YFSETQ. The length of the CDR3 is 14 residues. The CDR3 protein is CASNDFGGEDTQYF. As DNA, the CDR3 is TGCGCCAGCAACGACTTTGGGGGAGAAGATACGCAGTATTTT.

This clone was counted a single time. The genes are TRBV29-1 and TRBJ1-2; D uncertain. The CDR3 is 13 residues long. The V and J ends lost 7 bases and 4 bases respectively, with 16 bases between them. Germline-derived CDR1 and CDR2 are SQVTM and ANQGSEA. The CDR3 sequence is CSATTGKGYGYTF. For the CDR3, the DNA is TGCAGCGCTACCACGGGGAAGGGCTATGGCTACACCTTC.

The DNA of the CDR3 is TGTGCCAGCAGTTCAAAACTAGCGGGAGAGATTAATGAGCAGTTCTTC. It specifies CASSSKLAGEINEQFF. The gene calls are TRBV28 and TRBJ2-1, with TRBD2 identical over 11 bases. Germline-derived CDR1 and CDR2 are MDHEN and SYDVKM. The CDR3 loop spans 16 amino acids. With V trimmed by 4 bases and J by 7 bases, 9 bases remained unmatched.

Turning to this clone: Its ends do not fully match the called genes, so a read error is possible. Other DNA sequences from this sample encode an identical CDR3 as well. This chain joins TRBV7-8 and TRBJ2-1; the match to TRBD2 covers 7 bases. The CDR3 consists of 14 residues. The V gene's germline CDR1 is SGHVS and CDR2 FQNEAQ. CDR3 loop: CASSFAGAYNEQFF. CDR3 DNA: TGCGCCAGCAGCTTTGCGGGAGCCTACAATGAGCAGTTCTTC. The full variable domain, with the rest looked up from reference TRBV7-8 and TRBJ2-1, is GAGVSQSPRYKVAKRGQDVALRCDPISGHVSLFWYQQALGQGPEFLTYFQNEAQLDKSGLPSDRFFAERPEGSVSTLKIQRTQQEDSAVYLCASSFAGAYNEQFFGPGTRLTVL.

The V gene is TRBV9, the J gene TRBJ2-2, with D possibly TRBD2 on 5 matching bases. The CDR3 runs 13 residues. Trimming stripped 0 bases from V and 7 bases from J, with 7 bases between. The V gene's germline CDR1 is SGDLS and CDR2 YYNGEE. CDR3: CASSVGAGGELFF. The CDR3 DNA is TGTGCCAGCAGCGTAGGGGCGGGCGGGGAGCTGTTTTTT.